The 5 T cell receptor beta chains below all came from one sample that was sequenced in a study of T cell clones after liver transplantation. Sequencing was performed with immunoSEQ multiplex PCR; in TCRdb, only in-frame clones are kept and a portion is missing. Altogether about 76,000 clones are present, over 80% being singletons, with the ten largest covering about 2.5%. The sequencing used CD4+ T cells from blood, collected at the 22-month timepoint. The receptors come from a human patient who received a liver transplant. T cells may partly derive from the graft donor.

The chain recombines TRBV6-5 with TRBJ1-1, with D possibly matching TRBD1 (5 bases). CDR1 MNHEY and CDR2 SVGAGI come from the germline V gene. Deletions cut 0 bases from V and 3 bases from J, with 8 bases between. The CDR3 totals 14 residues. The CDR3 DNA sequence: TGTGCCAGCAGTTACTCCGACAGACACACTGAAGCTTTCTTT. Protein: CASSYSDRHTEAFF.

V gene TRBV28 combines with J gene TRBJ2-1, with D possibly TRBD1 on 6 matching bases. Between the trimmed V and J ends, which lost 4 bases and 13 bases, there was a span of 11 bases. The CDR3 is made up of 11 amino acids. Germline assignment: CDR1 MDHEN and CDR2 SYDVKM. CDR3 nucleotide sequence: TGTGCCAGCAGTTCACCGGACAGTCAGTTCTTC. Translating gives CASSSPDSQFF.

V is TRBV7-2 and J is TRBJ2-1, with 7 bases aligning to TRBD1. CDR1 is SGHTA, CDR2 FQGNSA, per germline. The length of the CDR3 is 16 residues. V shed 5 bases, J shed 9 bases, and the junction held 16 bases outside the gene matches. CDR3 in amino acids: CASSPGGTGEGSEQFF. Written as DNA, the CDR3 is TGTGCCAGCAGCCCCGGCGGCACAGGGGAAGGGAGTGAGCAGTTCTTC.

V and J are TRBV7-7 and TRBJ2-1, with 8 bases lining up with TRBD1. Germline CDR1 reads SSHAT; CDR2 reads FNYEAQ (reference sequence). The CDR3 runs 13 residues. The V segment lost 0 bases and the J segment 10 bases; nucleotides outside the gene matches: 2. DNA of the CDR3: TGTGCCAGCAGCTTAGCGTCAGGGGGCGAGCAGTTCTTC. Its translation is CASSLASGGEQFF.

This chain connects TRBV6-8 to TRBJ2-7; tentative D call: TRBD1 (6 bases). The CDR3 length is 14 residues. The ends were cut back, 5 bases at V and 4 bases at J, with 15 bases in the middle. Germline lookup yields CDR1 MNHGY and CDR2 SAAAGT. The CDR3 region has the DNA TGTGCCAGCAGTCACGACAGGCCTCGGTACGAGCAGTACTTC. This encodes CASSHDRPRYEQYF.